This T cell receptor beta chain was recovered during a study of CD4+ T cells in melanoma. The table came from immunoSEQ multiplex PCR; TCRdb's copy has only in-frame clones and leaves some out. Of over 14,000 clones listed, 63% are singletons. The origin of this receptor is a human donor with melanoma. Material for sequencing was cells from a culture (not recorded whether cultured in vitro).

This chain's CDR3 is CASSPLSGGLNTQYF. The DNA for the CDR3 is TGTGCCAGCAGCCCGTTATCGGGGGGCTTAAATACGCAGTATTTT. This rearrangement joins TRBV7-3 to TRBJ2-3, with TRBD2 as a possible D gene (7 bases). The CDR3 is 15 amino acids. Trimming shortened V by 5 bases and J by 7 bases, and 19 bases separated the two germline ends. The germline CDR1 and CDR2 sequences are SGHTA and FQGTGA. The complete variable domain, with remaining parts taken from reference TRBV7-3 and TRBJ2-3, reads GAGVSQTPSNKVTEKGKYVELRCDPISGHTALYWYRQSLGQGPEFLIYFQGTGAADDSGLPNDRFFAVRPEGSVSTLKIQRTERGDSAVYLCASSPLSGGLNTQYFGPGTRLTVL.